These 18 T cell receptor beta chains came from one sample sequenced in a study of HIV-infected patients and healthy controls. TCRdb independently ran MiXCR on the 5' RACE reads; one entry per CDR3 protein. The sample yields about 67,000 distinct CDR3 sequences, 15% to 20% seen once. Sample: CD4+ T cells from blood. Receptors originate from a human donor in good health.

This clonotype showed up many times. The chain uses TRBV20-1 and TRBJ2-3; 11 nucleotides line up with TRBD2. The V and J ends lost 0 bases and 11 bases, in that order; junction bases with no gene match: 10. In germline, CDR1 is DFQATT, CDR2 SNEGSKA (reference sequence). The CDR3 totals 15 residues. The CDR3 DNA sequence: TGCAGTGCTAGAGACCCTGGACTAGCGGGTGGAGAGCAGTATTTT. Translating gives CSARDPGLAGGEQYF.

The CDR3 sequence: CASSYNSKTAGRTDTQYF. CDR3 coding DNA: TGTGCCAGCAGTTATAATTCGAAAACAGCCGGGCGCACAGATACGCAGTATTTT. The chain couples TRBV6-2 or TRBV6-3 to TRBJ2-3; D is uncertain. The CDR3 is 18 amino acids. Trimming pared 3 bases from V and 1 base from J, leaving 20 bases between. Germline V gene lookup returns CDR1 MNHEY and CDR2 SVGEGT.

In its sample, this clonotype was seen a few times. V and J are TRBV20-1 and TRBJ2-1, with 8 bases that match TRBD2. J lost 0 bases, V lost 5 bases, and 9 bases had no gene match. Per the germline V gene, CDR1 is DFQATT and CDR2 is SNEGSKA (reference sequence). The CDR3 is 16 residues long. The CDR3: CSAPSFREGSYNEQFF. CDR3 DNA sequence: TGCAGTGCTCCCTCATTCCGGGAGGGCTCCTACAATGAGCAGTTCTTC.

A few counts support this clonotype. The chain combines TRBV29-1 with TRBJ2-7, with D possibly matching TRBD1 (6 bases). The CDR3 contains 11 residues. With 6 bases removed from V and 6 bases from J, the gap between germline ends came to 12 bases. The V gene's germline CDR1 is SQVTM and CDR2 ANQGSEA. The CDR3 loop reads CSVKTGLEQYF. The CDR3 nucleotides are TGCAGCGTCAAAACAGGGCTCGAGCAGTACTTC.

This clonotype has just a few counts. The V call is TRBV30, the J call TRBJ2-2; perhaps TRBD2 as D (5 bases). Germline V CDR1 and CDR2: GTSNPN, SVGIG (reference sequence). Trimming shortened V by 7 bases and J by 1 base, and 16 bases separated the two germline ends. This CDR3 contains 15 residues. The CDR3 coding sequence is TGTGCCTTACACCCTTTCGGACTGAACACCGGGGAGCTGTTTTTT. It yields the protein CALHPFGLNTGELFF.

In this sample, this clonotype turned up a few times. The chain couples TRBV10-3 to TRBJ1-5; TRBD1 is a possible D gene (5 bases). Trimming took 9 bases from V and 2 from J, leaving 14 bases between them. In germline, CDR1 is ENHRY, CDR2 SYGVKD. The CDR3 has 14 residues. The CDR3 nucleotides read TGTGCCATACAGTCAGCGGGGGGCAATCAGCCCCAGCATTTT. It codes for CAIQSAGGNQPQHF.

The genes are TRBV6-2 or TRBV6-3 and TRBJ2-3; D possibly corresponds to TRBD1 (6 bases). With 5 bases removed from V and 3 bases from J, the gap between germline ends came to 12 bases. CDR1 is MNHEY, CDR2 SVGEGT, per germline. This CDR3 spans 14 amino acids. In DNA, the CDR3 is TGTGCCAGCAGTAAACAGGGTAGGACAGATACGCAGTATTTT. This translates into CASSKQGRTDTQYF.

This clonotype was seen more than once but under ten times. V and J are TRBV29-1 and TRBJ1-5; no clear D. Germline CDR1 reads SQVTM; CDR2 reads ANQGSEA. Trimming stripped 4 bases from V and 4 bases from J, with 11 bases between. There are 13 residues in the CDR3. CDR3 sequence reads: CSVVWQPNQPQHF. The CDR3, as DNA: TGCAGCGTTGTGTGGCAGCCAAATCAGCCCCAGCATTTT.

For the CDR3, the DNA is TGTGCCAGTCTGGGGGGCGGGTTCCCTGGGGCCAACGTCCTGACTTTC. As protein: CASLGGGFPGANVLTF. J is TRBJ2-6 and V is TRBV19, with D perhaps given as TRBD1 or TRBD2 (6 bases each). The CDR3 spans 16 residues. Germline V gene sequence: CDR1 LNHDA, CDR2 SQIVND (reference sequence). V lost 8 bases to trimming and J lost 2 bases, with 16 bases between them.

This clonotype appeared many times. J is TRBJ2-1 and V is TRBV20-1; no definite D call. Germline values: CDR1 DFQATT, CDR2 SNEGSKA (reference sequence). The ends were cut back, 6 bases at V and 8 bases at J, with 11 bases in the middle. The CDR3 loop spans 11 amino acids. CDR3 amino acids: CSANTKDEQFF. The CDR3 nucleotides are TGCAGTGCCAATACAAAGGATGAGCAGTTCTTC.

The chain couples TRBV19 to TRBJ2-5; D unclear. Trimming removed 4 bases from V and 7 bases from J, with 13 bases in between. Per germline, CDR1 LNHDA and CDR2 SQIVND (reference sequence). This CDR3 contains 13 residues. Written as DNA, the CDR3 is TGTGCCAGTAGTACCTACAGTCGCGGGACCCAGTACTTC. It encodes CASSTYSRGTQYF.

This clonotype was recorded a few times. CDR3 protein: CATALAGGPLGETQYF. CDR3 sequence (DNA): TGTGCCACCGCTCTAGCGGGGGGGCCGTTGGGAGAGACCCAGTACTTC. This chain links TRBV12-3 or TRBV12-4 with TRBJ2-5; 12 bases align to TRBD2. The CDR3 spans 16 residues. V trimming: 10 bases; J trimming: 4 bases; junction bases outside the gene matches: 13.

This clonotype was seen only a few times. The chain recombines TRBV20-1 with TRBJ2-2; a possible D gene is TRBD2 (6 bases). Germline V lookup: CDR1 DFQATT, CDR2 SNEGSKA (reference sequence). Trimming shortened V by 2 bases and J by 7 bases, and 11 bases separated the two germline ends. The CDR3 loop spans 13 amino acids. CDR3 sequence: CSARSRRGGELFF. As DNA, the CDR3 is TGCAGTGCTAGAAGTCGGCGGGGCGGGGAGCTGTTTTTT.

This clonotype was picked up a small number of times. This chain connects TRBV7-2 to TRBJ1-2; 7 bases align to TRBD1. The CDR3 extends over 16 amino acids. Germline values: CDR1 SGHTA, CDR2 FQGNSA. Trimming at V came to 4 bases and at J to 7 bases, leaving 15 bases not matched to a gene. CDR3 in amino acids: CASSSPGGQVGGGYTF. The DNA for the CDR3 is TGTGCCAGCAGCTCGCCGGGAGGACAGGTCGGGGGTGGCTACACCTTC. Full variable domain (missing parts from reference TRBV7-2 and TRBJ1-2): GAGVSQSPSNKVTEKGKDVELRCDPISGHTALYWYRQSLGQGLEFLIYFQGNSAPDKSGLPSDRFSAERTGGSVSTLTIQRTQQEDSAVYLCASSSPGGQVGGGYTFGSGTRLTVV.

This clonotype was counted ten times or more. The J gene is TRBJ2-1, the V gene TRBV20-1; no clear D. This CDR3 contains 14 residues. Trimming removed 2 bases from V and 3 bases from J, with 11 bases in between. Germline assignment: CDR1 DFQATT and CDR2 SNEGSKA (reference sequence). The CDR3 DNA reads TGCAGTGCTAGAAGTTGGCGGAACTACAATGAGCAGTTCTTC. Protein: CSARSWRNYNEQFF.

The CDR3, as DNA: TGCGCCAGCAGCTTGGAGGGGAGATCCTACAATGAGCAGTTCTTC. This codes for CASSLEGRSYNEQFF. The gene calls are TRBV5-1 and TRBJ2-1, with D perhaps assigned TRBD1 or TRBD2 (5 bases each). In germline, CDR1 is SGHRS, CDR2 YFSETQ. CDR3 length: 15 residues. Trimming left V 0 bases short and J 1 base short, with 8 bases between.

This clonotype has just a few counts. This rearrangement joins TRBV2 to TRBJ2-2; TRBD2 might be the D (5 bases). Deletions cut 7 bases from V and 5 bases from J, with 26 bases between. This CDR3 has 18 amino acids. Germline V gene lookup returns CDR1 SNHLY and CDR2 FYNNEI. The CDR3 loop is CASTPAGLGNPLTGELFF. The CDR3 bases are TGTGCCAGCACCCCTGCAGGTCTCGGGAATCCTCTGACCGGGGAGCTGTTTTTT.

The sample holds a few counts of this clonotype. The chain uses TRBV20-1 and TRBJ1-2; D unresolved. CDR1 and CDR2 from the germline V gene are DFQATT and SNEGSKA (reference sequence). The CDR3 spans 13 residues. Trimming took 3 bases from V and 5 from J, leaving 13 bases between them. The CDR3 sequence is CSARGRAEYGYTF. Written as DNA, the CDR3 is TGCAGTGCTAGGGGAAGGGCTGAATATGGCTACACCTTC.